Each of the 4 T cell receptor beta chains below was sequenced from the same sample in a study of CD8+CD57+ T cells in acquired aplastic anemia. Researchers used genomic DNA as the template to profile TCR beta VDJ and CDR3. TCRdb re-derived calls from the reads in MiXCR, one entry per CDR3 protein. Of around 430,000 distinct CDR3 sequences in the sample, more than 25% are singletons; the top ten hold 0.75% to 0.95%. The sequenced patients had an expansion of CD8+CD57+ cells seen by flow cytometry. The sample taken for sequencing was sorted CD4+, CD8+, or CD8+CD57+ T cells (not recorded which) from PBMCs. Every receptor here comes from a human donor with aplastic anemia.

In its sample, this clonotype was seen many times. The CDR3 DNA reads as TGTGCCAGTAGTATAGTGACAGGGGGAATGGAGACCCAGTACTTC. It yields the protein CASSIVTGGMETQYF. V is TRBV19 and J is TRBJ2-5; 9 positions match TRBD1. Germline V gene data show CDR1 as LNHDA and CDR2 as SQIVND (reference sequence). Trimming took 1 base from V and 5 from J; bases not matched to a gene: 5. CDR3 length: 15 amino acids.

This clonotype appeared many times. V usage is TRBV29-1 and J usage is TRBJ1-1, with D unclear. Trimming took off 3 bases at V and 0 bases at J, with 5 bases between the two ends. There are 12 residues in the CDR3. CDR1 and CDR2 (germline): SQVTM, ANQGSEA. The CDR3, as DNA: TGCAGCGTTGATAGGTTGAACACTGAAGCTTTCTTT. Translation: CSVDRLNTEAFF. Filled out from reference TRBV29-1 and TRBJ1-1, the complete variable domain reads SAVISQKPSRDICQRGTSLTIQCQVDSQVTMMFWYRQQPGQSLTLIATANQGSEATYESGFVIDKFPISRPNLTFSTLTVSNMSPEDSSIYLCSVDRLNTEAFFGQGTRLTVV.

This clonotype was observed a handful of times. This chain links TRBV14 with TRBJ1-3; D uncertain. The CDR3 spans 14 residues. V lost 6 bases and J 2 bases, leaving 11 bases between the germline ends. The germline gives CDR1 SGHDN, CDR2 FVKESK. CDR3 sequence: CASSQLQTGNTIYF. DNA for the CDR3: TGTGCCAGCAGTCAGCTTCAGACTGGAAACACCATATATTTT.

This clonotype came up many times. The V call is TRBV2, the J call TRBJ2-6, with D unresolved. The CDR3 runs 15 residues. V lost 0 bases and J 2 bases, leaving 5 bases between the germline ends. The germline V gene encodes CDR1 SNHLY and CDR2 FYNNEI. The CDR3 is CASSEALAGANVLTF. CDR3 nucleotides: TGTGCCAGCAGTGAAGCGCTCGCTGGGGCCAACGTCCTGACTTTC.